These 13 T cell receptor beta chains were sequenced from one sample in a study of T-cell memory formation after mild COVID-19. One entry per CDR3 protein results from TCRdb running MiXCR on the 5' RACE reads. The repertoire holds 200,000 to 300,000 distinct CDR3 sequences, roughly 15% seen once, with around 2.2% in the top ten. The sample consisted of PBMCs or a T cell subset sorted from them (not recorded which). The receptors derive from an adult woman who had mild COVID-19 (a few samples of this study predate the infection). Cell type and time point are not known.

This clonotype has only a few counts. The chain combines TRBV20-1 with TRBJ2-1; 10 bases agree with TRBD2. Trimming removed 3 bases from V and 4 bases from J; junction bases left unmatched: 3. This CDR3 has 14 residues. Germline V gene sequence: CDR1 DFQATT, CDR2 SNEGSKA (reference sequence). The CDR3 coding sequence is TGCAGTGCTAGTGTACTAGCGGGGTACAATGAGCAGTTCTTC. It translates to CSASVLAGYNEQFF.

The chain employs TRBV5-1 and TRBJ2-1; D could derive from TRBD1 or TRBD2 (5 bases each). V lost 1 base, J lost 0 bases, and 8 bases lay in between. The CDR3 is 15 amino acids. Germline values: CDR1 SGHRS, CDR2 YFSETQ. The CDR3 sequence is CASSLSGTSYNEQFF. The CDR3 nucleotides are TGCGCCAGCAGCTTGTCGGGGACCTCCTACAATGAGCAGTTCTTC.

This chain uses TRBV20-1 with TRBJ2-3, with 9 positions matching TRBD2. The germline V gene encodes CDR1 DFQATT and CDR2 SNEGSKA (reference sequence). J was trimmed by 1 base and V by 6 bases; bases with no gene match: 8. The CDR3 has 15 residues. Here the CDR3 DNA reads TGCAGTGCCCGAAGGGTAGCGGGAGGCACAGATACGCAGTATTTT. As protein: CSARRVAGGTDTQYF.

The table lists this clonotype with many counts. The J gene is TRBJ2-2, the V gene TRBV7-2; D unclear. The V end was cut by 3 bases, the J end by 4 bases, with 3 bases between. This CDR3 spans 12 amino acids. The germline CDR1 and CDR2 sequences are SGHTA and FQGNSA. In nucleotides, the CDR3 is TGTGCCAGCAGCTTCTCCACCGGGGAGCTGTTTTTT. Protein: CASSFSTGELFF.

The chain joins TRBV5-6 to TRBJ1-2; 8 positions match TRBD1. The CDR3 spans 14 residues. Trimming cost V 8 bases and J 4 bases; bases outside gene matches: 10. The V gene's germline CDR1 is SGHDT and CDR2 YYEEEE. CDR3 in amino acids: CASFRVGQGYGYTF. CDR3 in DNA: TGTGCCAGTTTTCGCGTCGGACAGGGCTATGGCTACACCTTC.

The rearrangement uses TRBV20-1 and TRBJ2-7; D may be TRBD1 (6 bases). From germline, CDR1 is DFQATT and CDR2 SNEGSKA (reference sequence). The CDR3 is 13 amino acids. Trimming removed 4 bases at V and 1 base at J, with 11 bases between. CDR3 DNA: TGCAGTGCTAAAAGACAGGTGTCCTACGAGCAGTACTTC. This codes for CSAKRQVSYEQYF.

The chain uses TRBV25-1 and TRBJ2-3, with D possibly being TRBD1 or TRBD2 (5 bases each). The CDR3 spans 15 residues. Germline values: CDR1 MGHDK, CDR2 SYGVNS. Trimming removed 2 bases from V and 1 base from J, with 10 bases in between. CDR3 DNA sequence: TGTGCCAGCAGTGAAAAGGGACGGGGCACAGATACGCAGTATTTT. Translation gives CASSEKGRGTDTQYF.

This clonotype was seen a handful of times. The rearrangement joins TRBV11-2 to TRBJ2-2; no clear D. CDR3 size: 13 residues. Per germline, CDR1 SGHAT and CDR2 FQNNGV. Trimming shortened V by 2 bases and J by 3 bases, and 4 bases separated the two germline ends. CDR3: CASSLHYTGELFF. The CDR3 DNA is TGTGCCAGCAGCTTACATTACACCGGGGAGCTGTTTTTT.

In this sample, this clonotype turned up a few times. J is TRBJ1-4 and V is TRBV20-1; the D gene is possibly TRBD1 (5 bases). Germline lookup yields CDR1 DFQATT and CDR2 SNEGSKA (reference sequence). V was clipped by 2 bases and J by 5 bases, with 12 bases between them. The CDR3 consists of 14 residues. CDR3 DNA sequence: TGCAGTGCTAGATTGGGGGGTTTCAATGAAAAACTGTTTTTT. Protein sequence: CSARLGGFNEKLFF.

This clonotype has only a few counts. This chain links TRBV4-1 with TRBJ2-5, with D possibly matching TRBD2 (5 bases). This CDR3 spans 16 amino acids. Germline lookup yields CDR1 MGHRA and CDR2 YSYEKL. V gave up 0 bases and J gave up 4 bases, with 15 bases separating them. CDR3 bases: TGCGCCAGCAGCCAAGAGAGATATCCCGGGGTAGAGACCCAGTACTTC. This codes for CASSQERYPGVETQYF.

The table lists this clonotype with a few counts. Written as DNA, the CDR3 is TGCGCCAGCAGCTTCAGTGGGGGGAACCTTGAAGCTTTCTTT. This gives the protein CASSFSGGNLEAFF. The chain employs TRBV5-1 and TRBJ1-1; D might be TRBD1 (5 bases). The CDR3 is 14 amino acids. In germline, CDR1 is SGHRS, CDR2 YFSETQ. V lost 2 bases and J 7 bases, leaving 15 bases between the germline ends.

The V call is TRBV27, the J call TRBJ1-5, with 7 nucleotides matching TRBD1. V was clipped by 6 bases and J by 4 bases; unmatched bases: 12. Germline V gene sequence: CDR1 MNHEY, CDR2 SMNVEV (reference sequence). The CDR3 consists of 16 residues. The CDR3 loop is CASRPLNRGKNQPQHF. For the CDR3, the DNA is TGTGCCAGCAGACCTCTGAACAGGGGTAAAAATCAGCCCCAGCATTTT.

Only a few counts were recorded for this clonotype. The rearrangement uses TRBV28 and TRBJ2-5, with D unclear. Germline CDR1 is MDHEN and CDR2 is SYDVKM. CDR3 length equals 11 residues. Deletions cut 3 bases from V and 4 bases from J, with 3 bases between. The CDR3 loop reads CASSFVETQYF. CDR3 DNA: TGTGCCAGCAGTTTCGTAGAGACCCAGTACTTC.